Listed below are T cell receptor beta chains from one sample, sequenced in a study of blood T cell repertoires in COVID-19. Only in-frame clones appear in the TCRdb table, and some are missing; sequencing was by immunoSEQ multiplex PCR. This table holds 150,000 to 160,000 clones, approximately 80% found once. The specimen was peripheral blood. All receptors come from a woman aged 45-65 years with acute or convalescent COVID-19. Each CDR3 is given with its conserved first and last residue. The order of the fields is clone size, D gene, J gene, V gene, CDR3 protein, CDR3 DNA. D genes are given only for firm matches. Rows give clone size only sometimes, using once, few, many, or a class for an expanded clone.

>-|-|TRBJ2-7|TRBV28
CASSLGGENSYEQYF
TGTGCCAGCAGCCTGGGAGGAGAGAACTCCTACGAGCAGTACTTC
>-|-|TRBJ1-5|TRBV9
CASSATPNQPQHF
TGTGCCAGCAGCGCTACCCCAAATCAGCCCCAGCATTTT
>-|TRBD2|TRBJ2-3|TRBV28
CASALAGALRTQYF
TGTGCCAGCGCCCTAGCGGGGGCTTTGCGGACGCAGTATTTT
>-|-|TRBJ2-1|TRBV27
CASNPIGQPYNEQFF
TGTGCCAGCAACCCGATCGGACAGCCCTACAATGAGCAGTTCTTC
>-|-|TRBJ2-7|TRBV19
CASSIDGVYEQYF
TGTGCCAGTAGTATAGATGGAGTCTACGAGCAGTACTTC
>-|TRBD1|TRBJ2-7|TRBV7-8
CASSWGQGAIYEQYF
TGTGCCAGCAGCTGGGGACAGGGGGCGATCTACGAGCAGTACTTC
>-|-|TRBJ1-2|TRBV7-2
CASSLLRHRGQSNYGYTF
TGTGCCAGCAGCTTACTCCGTCATAGAGGACAGAGTAACTATGGCTACACCTTC
>-|-|TRBJ1-1|TRBV5-1
CASSLDSLGTEAFF
TGCGCCAGCAGTCTGGACAGCCTGGGGACTGAAGCTTTCTTT
>-|TRBD1|TRBJ2-5|TRBV12-3/TRBV12-4
CASTTGGETQYF
TGTGCCAGCACCACAGGGGGGGAGACCCAGTACTTC
>once|-|TRBJ2-5|TRBV7-2
CASSFMVLAQETQYF
TGTGCCAGCAGCTTTATGGTTTTAGCACAAGAGACCCAGTACTTC
>few|-|TRBJ2-3|TRBV21-1
CASRVGREEDTQYF
TGTGCCAGCCGCGTGGGGCGGGAGGAAGATACGCAGTATTTT
>-|-|TRBJ1-2|TRBV28
CASSLAGNYGYTF
TGTGCCAGCAGTTTGGCAGGCAACTATGGCTACACCTTC
>-|TRBD1|TRBJ1-1|TRBV2
CASSLGQGASEAFF
TGTGCCAGCAGCCTCGGACAGGGGGCTTCTGAAGCTTTCTTT
>-|TRBD1|TRBJ1-2|TRBV7-6
CASSPLRDSDYGYTF
TGTGCCAGCAGCCCCCTCCGGGACAGCGACTATGGCTACACCTTC
>-|-|TRBJ2-7|TRBV7-2
CASSPRGFAYEQYF
TGTGCCAGCAGCCCCCGAGGGTTCGCCTACGAGCAGTACTTC
>-|TRBD1|TRBJ1-2|TRBV4-1
CASSQRTGLANYGYTF
TGCGCCAGCAGCCAGCGGACAGGGTTGGCTAACTATGGCTACACCTTC
>once|TRBD1|TRBJ1-4|TRBV7-8
CASSLVPEGTGGIGTNEKLFF
TGTGCCAGCAGCTTAGTCCCAGAAGGGACAGGGGGCATAGGAACTAATGAAAAACTGTTTTTT
>few|-|TRBJ1-2|TRBV30
CAWSTSYGYTF
TGTGCCTGGAGTACTAGCTATGGCTACACCTTC
>-|-|TRBJ1-5|TRBV7-3
CASSSDRDQPQHF
TGTGCCAGCAGCTCCGACAGAGATCAGCCCCAGCATTTT
>-|TRBD1|TRBJ2-7|TRBV30
CAWRDTGDYEQYF
TGTGCCTGGAGAGATACAGGGGACTACGAGCAGTACTTC
>-|TRBD2|TRBJ2-3|TRBV3-1/TRBV3-2
CASSQDAPLTSGADTQYF
TGTGCCAGCAGCCAAGATGCCCCGTTAACTAGCGGGGCGGATACGCAGTATTTT
>-|TRBD1|TRBJ2-7|TRBV5-5
CASRPGTGGYEQYF
TGTGCCAGCAGACCCGGGACAGGGGGCTACGAGCAGTACTTC